This T cell receptor (beta chain) comes out of a study of blood T cells in healthy people across ages. Concerning this clonotype: An end of the junction differs from the germline gene, which may be a read error.

A J-beta primer mix and a sample-barcoded 5' primer were used in a second PCR of roughly 7 to 12 cycles. Using its own MiXCR run on the 5' RACE reads, TCRdb lists one record per CDR3 protein. Found here are around 1,700,000 distinct CDR3 sequences, about 30% of them singletons; the top ten hold over 7%. The CDR3 contains 20 residues. Per the germline V gene, CDR1 is SGHVS and CDR2 is FNYEAQ. The material sequenced was blood. This receptor was identified in a woman under 40 in good health. The V gene is TRBV7-6, the J gene TRBJ2-5; 9 positions agree with TRBD2. CDR3 sequence reads: CASSLVRASGDKGDGEAQYF. As DNA, the CDR3 is TGTGCCAGCAGCTTAGTTCGGGCTAGCGGGGACAAGGGAGACGGAGAGGCCCAGTACTTC.